These 20 T cell receptor beta chains originate from one sample sequenced in a study of CD8+ T cells in alopecia areata. As to treatment: oral pan-JAK inhibitor, 5-10 mg twice daily. RNA, once extracted, was reverse transcribed into cDNA for use as the sequencing template. Here immunoSEQ multiplex PCR was the method, and the copy in TCRdb shows in-frame clones only, minus some. The top ten clones hold 3% to 4% of a sample with roughly 180,000 clones, around 56% of them seen once. The sequencing used CD4+ T cells sorted from blood, collected at week 4, from a patient treated with tofacitinib. These TCRs come from a human donor with alopecia areata.

This clone came up a few times. The same CDR3 also results from other DNA sequences found in this sample. V is TRBV7-9 and J is TRBJ2-2; D ambiguous. The CDR3 has 14 amino acids. Germline V CDR1 and CDR2: SEHNR, FQNEAQ (reference sequence). The V and J ends lost 0 bases and 6 bases respectively, with 8 bases between them. The CDR3 here is CASSLAGGPGELFF. The CDR3 bases are TGTGCCAGCAGCTTAGCGGGCGGCCCCGGGGAGCTGTTTTTT. The full variable domain, in which reference TRBV7-9 and TRBJ2-2 provide the parts outside the CDR3, is DTGVSQNPRHKITKRGQNVTFRCDPISEHNRLYWYRQTLGQGPEFLTYFQNEAQLEKSRLLSDRFSAERPKGSFSTLEIQRTEQGDSAMYLCASSLAGGPGELFFGEGSRLTVL.

About this clone: Sequence at one end of the junction differs from germline and may be a read error. V usage is TRBV28 and J usage is TRBJ2-7; 10 bases agree with TRBD1. The germline V gene encodes CDR1 MDHEN and CDR2 SYDVKM. The CDR3 is 12 residues long. The DNA for the CDR3 is TGTGCCAGCAGTTTTGAGCGGACAGGGGGGGTTTTC. Residues: CASSFERTGGVF.

The chain has TRBV30 and TRBJ1-6, with D unresolved. Germline V gene data show CDR1 as GTSNPN and CDR2 as SVGIG (reference sequence). There are 12 residues in the CDR3. V lost 0 bases and J lost 7, with 4 bases in between. The CDR3 reads CAWSVPNSPLHF. CDR3 in DNA: TGTGCCTGGAGTGTCCCGAATTCACCCCTCCACTTT.

The sample holds a few counts of this clone. The rearrangement uses TRBV30 and TRBJ1-1; D remains ambiguous. With 3 bases removed from V and 10 bases from J, the gap between germline ends came to 15 bases. CDR1 and CDR2 (germline): GTSNPN, SVGIG (reference sequence). CDR3 size: 12 residues. CDR3 protein: CAWSLGVPRAFF. CDR3 DNA sequence: TGTGCCTGGAGCCTGGGCGTCCCAAGAGCTTTCTTT.

This rearrangement joins TRBV5-1 to TRBJ2-1; unclear D gene. The germline gives CDR1 SGHRS, CDR2 YFSETQ. V gave up 4 bases and J gave up 4 bases, with 9 bases separating them. The CDR3 is 13 residues long. The CDR3 DNA is TGCGCCAGCAGCCCAGGACCATACAATGAGCAGTTCTTC. Translated, it gives CASSPGPYNEQFF.

This rearrangement joins TRBV20-1 to TRBJ2-5; D is possibly TRBD1 (6 bases). The CDR3 spans 11 residues. V was shortened by 6 bases and J by 2 bases, with 7 bases between the two germline ends. Germline CDR1 reads DFQATT; CDR2 reads SNEGSKA (reference sequence). The CDR3 region has the DNA TGCAGTGCCGGACAGCAAGAGACCCAGTACTTC. Translation: CSAGQQETQYF.

The chain employs TRBV29-1 and TRBJ2-3; 9 bases line up with TRBD1. Germline trimming cut 8 bases from V and 6 bases from J; bases unmatched to any gene: 12. Germline V lookup: CDR1 SQVTM, CDR2 ANQGSEA. The CDR3 runs to 14 residues. Here the CDR3 reads CSPTPGTGYDTQYF. In nucleotides, the CDR3 is TGCAGCCCGACGCCGGGGACAGGGTACGATACGCAGTATTTT.

The chain is built from TRBV5-1 and TRBJ2-2; D gene unclear. V lost 7 bases and J 2 bases, leaving 15 bases between the germline ends. CDR1 and CDR2 from the germline V gene are SGHRS and YFSETQ. This CDR3 has 15 amino acids. The CDR3 nucleotides are TGCGCCAGCCATGCAGGCCACCTTAACACCGGGGAGCTGTTTTTT. Translating gives CASHAGHLNTGELFF.

The rearrangement links TRBV5-1 to TRBJ2-2, with D unclear. Between the trimmed V and J ends, which lost 1 base and 8 bases, there was a span of 3 bases. Germline V gives CDR1 SGHRS, CDR2 YFSETQ. The CDR3 has 11 residues. The CDR3 DNA sequence: TGCGCCAGCAGCTTGCATGGGGAGCTGTTTTTT. It is translated as CASSLHGELFF.

The chain employs TRBV29-1 and TRBJ2-5; D unclear. From germline, CDR1 is SQVTM and CDR2 ANQGSEA. Trimming removed 3 bases from V and 4 bases from J, with 6 bases in between. The CDR3 consists of 11 residues. CDR3 amino acids: CSVEWGETQYF. CDR3 nucleotides: TGCAGCGTTGAGTGGGGAGAGACCCAGTACTTC. Supplemented by reference TRBV29-1 and TRBJ2-5, the full variable domain reads SAVISQKPSRDICQRGTSLTIQCQVDSQVTMMFWYRQQPGQSLTLIATANQGSEATYESGFVIDKFPISRPNLTFSTLTVSNMSPEDSSIYLCSVEWGETQYFGPGTRLLVL.

A remark on this clone: The sample holds other DNA sequences that translate to the same CDR3. This chain joins TRBV30 and TRBJ2-7, with D possibly being TRBD1 (5 bases). V lost 1 base to trimming and J lost 2 bases, with 12 bases between them. Germline lookup yields CDR1 GTSNPN and CDR2 SVGIG (reference sequence). This CDR3 region has 14 residues. CDR3 amino acids: CAWSGGQGAYEQYF. The CDR3 DNA is TGTGCCTGGAGTGGAGGCCAGGGCGCCTACGAGCAGTACTTC.

V and J are TRBV5-1 and TRBJ2-5, with TRBD1 identical over 11 bases. After removal of 3 bases from V and 5 bases from J, the junction contained 9 bases not matched to a gene. Per the germline V gene, CDR1 is SGHRS and CDR2 is YFSETQ. This CDR3 comprises 16 residues. The CDR3 here is CASSYSRTGGRETQYF. CDR3 DNA: TGCGCCAGCAGCTATTCACGGACAGGGGGCAGGGAGACCCAGTACTTC.

The gene calls are TRBV20-1 and TRBJ2-1; D possibly uses TRBD1 or TRBD2 (5 bases each). The CDR3 extends over 11 amino acids. Germline V gene data show CDR1 as DFQATT and CDR2 as SNEGSKA (reference sequence). This chain's CDR3 is CSAARDAGQFF. As DNA, the CDR3 is TGCAGCGCTGCTAGGGACGCAGGGCAGTTCTTC.

The rearrangement joins TRBV6-5 to TRBJ1-1; no clear D. V lost 5 bases and J 1 base, leaving 8 bases between the germline ends. The CDR3 is 13 residues long. Germline V gene lookup returns CDR1 MNHEY and CDR2 SVGAGI. In DNA, the CDR3 is TGTGCCAGCAGTCCTCAGCGGAACACTGAAGCTTTCTTT. Its translation: CASSPQRNTEAFF.

The V call is TRBV30, the J call TRBJ2-2; tentative D call: TRBD2 (5 bases). CDR1 and CDR2 (germline): GTSNPN, SVGIG (reference sequence). This CDR3 comprises 12 residues. With 1 base removed from V and 7 bases from J, the gap between germline ends came to 7 bases. The CDR3 is CAWSGGVGELFF. The CDR3 DNA sequence: TGTGCCTGGAGTGGGGGAGTCGGGGAGCTGTTTTTT. Full variable domain (remainder filled in from reference TRBV30 and TRBJ2-2): SQTIHQWPATLVQPVGSPLSLECTVEGTSNPNLYWYRQAAGRGLQLLFYSVGIGQISSEVPQNLSASRPQDRQFILSSKKLLLSDSGFYLCAWSGGVGELFFGEGSRLTVL.

The chain recombines TRBV14 with TRBJ2-7; D is ambiguous. Per the germline V gene, CDR1 is SGHDN and CDR2 is FVKESK. V lost 2 bases to trimming and J lost 0 bases, with 5 bases between them. The CDR3 extends over 13 amino acids. The CDR3 region is CASSQSGSYEQYF. CDR3 coding DNA: TGTGCCAGCAGCCAATCGGGCTCCTACGAGCAGTACTTC.

This CDR3 reads CASSSTGLGTDTQYF. DNA of the CDR3: TGCGCCAGCAGCTCTACTGGGTTAGGGACAGATACGCAGTATTTT. The V gene is TRBV5-1, the J gene TRBJ2-3; D ambiguous. V lost 3 bases and J lost 3, with 14 bases in between. Germline CDR1 is SGHRS and CDR2 is YFSETQ. The CDR3 consists of 15 residues.

This clone came up a few times. The chain's CDR3 is CASSALQQGEKLFF. The DNA for the CDR3 is TGTGCCAGCAGTGCCCTTCAGCAGGGTGAAAAACTGTTTTTT. The J gene is TRBJ1-4, the V gene TRBV25-1, with D perhaps matching TRBD1 (5 bases). Deletions cut 4 bases from V and 7 bases from J, with 13 bases between. The length of the CDR3 is 14 residues. Germline CDR1 reads MGHDK; CDR2 reads SYGVNS.

The chain links TRBV7-2 to TRBJ2-7; TRBD1 agrees at 7 bases. Germline CDR1 reads SGHTA; CDR2 reads FQGNSA. The J segment lost 6 bases and the V segment lost 4 bases, leaving 3 bases of the junction unmatched. The CDR3 loop spans 12 amino acids. CDR3 sequence (DNA): TGTGCCAGCAGCTCACAGGGGCGCGAGCAGTACTTC. It codes for CASSSQGREQYF.

The V and J genes are TRBV30 and TRBJ1-1; no clear D. The germline V gene encodes CDR1 GTSNPN and CDR2 SVGIG (reference sequence). V lost 0 bases, J lost 3 bases, and 5 bases lay in between. This CDR3 is 12 amino acids long. The CDR3 is CAWSVWDTEAFF. The CDR3 DNA follows: TGTGCCTGGAGTGTGTGGGACACTGAAGCTTTCTTT. Full variable domain (outside the CDR3, taken from reference TRBV30 and TRBJ1-1): SQTIHQWPATLVQPVGSPLSLECTVEGTSNPNLYWYRQAAGRGLQLLFYSVGIGQISSEVPQNLSASRPQDRQFILSSKKLLLSDSGFYLCAWSVWDTEAFFGQGTRLTVV.